This TCR beta chain was captured by sequencing in a study of blood T cell repertoires in COVID-19. Study as a whole: Some COVID-19 samples were acute and others convalescent; all came from the United States, Italy and Spain. In each case, the material was cDNA or gDNA derived from T cells, B-cell-depleted T cells, or PBMCs.

Original handling: Amplification of reference gene primers was used by the study to estimate nucleated cell counts. TCRdb's table, derived via immunoSEQ multiplex PCR, lists solely in-frame clones and lacks some. That table supplies the V and J calls and clone size; D and trimming were determined from the DNA. The table includes 60,000 to 95,000 clones, roughly nine tenths detected once. Germline CDR1 and CDR2: WNHNN and SYGVQD (reference sequence). After removal of 3 bases from V and 0 bases from J, the junction contained 8 bases not matched to a gene. The CDR3 has 17 residues. The sample was peripheral blood. The clonotype was recovered from a woman of 80 years or more with active or convalescent COVID-19. The genes are TRBV10-1 and TRBJ2-1; 7 bases line up with TRBD1. The CDR3 DNA sequence: TGCGCCAGCAGTGAAGGGACAGAGCGGAGCTCCTACAATGAGCAGTTCTTC. It is translated as CASSEGTERSSYNEQFF.